These 24 T cell receptor beta chains came from one sample sequenced in a study of identical twins. Each CDR3 protein is one row after TCRdb ran MiXCR on the 5' RACE reads. The sample has under 1 million distinct CDR3 sequences, roughly 12% seen once. These data were likewise used in another study, on yellow fever vaccine responses in identical twins.

Input material: PBMCs. The receptors come from a woman between 18 and 29 years old in good health.

This chain connects TRBV5-1 to TRBJ2-7; maybe TRBD2 (6 bases). The V end lost 0 bases, the J end lost 4 bases, and 14 bases lay between the germline ends. Germline CDR1 SGHRS, CDR2 YFSETQ. The CDR3 has 15 residues. As DNA, the CDR3 is TGCGCCAGCAGCTTGGAAGGAGGGTCAGGGTACGAGCAGTACGTC. This sequence encodes CASSLEGGSGYEQYV.

This clonotype was seen repeatedly, ten times or more. This chain connects TRBV20-1 to TRBJ2-5; D is unclear. Looked up from germline, CDR1 is DFQATT and CDR2 is SNEGSKA (reference sequence). The V and J ends lost 1 base and 5 bases respectively, with 8 bases between them. The CDR3 is 12 amino acids. This chain's CDR3 is CSARGVSETQYF. As DNA, the CDR3 is TGCAGTGCTAGAGGGGTTTCGGAGACCCAGTACTTC.

The table lists this clonotype with a few counts. The chain uses TRBV7-9 and TRBJ2-3; TRBD2 matches 7 bases. V shed 10 bases and J 2 bases; nucleotides not matched to a gene: 12. The CDR3 extends over 15 amino acids. CDR1 is SEHNR and CDR2 is FQNEAQ in the germline V gene (reference sequence). This CDR3 reads CATQERRENTDTQYF. The CDR3 DNA is TGTGCCACCCAGGAGAGGCGGGAGAACACAGATACGCAGTATTTT.

The rearrangement uses TRBV7-8 and TRBJ2-5; 8 bases fit TRBD1. Germline V CDR1 and CDR2: SGHVS, FQNEAQ. The trim removed 5 bases at V and 5 bases at J, leaving 10 bases unmatched. This CDR3 has 15 amino acids. CDR3 bases: TGTGCCAGCAGCCAACAAGGACAGGGTTCGGAGACCCAGTACTTC. Its protein is CASSQQGQGSETQYF.

This sequence joins TRBV20-1 and TRBJ1-2, with D perhaps TRBD1 (5 bases). The CDR3 spans 17 residues. V lost 2 bases and J lost 8, with 27 bases in between. Germline V CDR1 and CDR2: DFQATT, SNEGSKA (reference sequence). The CDR3 bases are TGCAGTGCTAGAATTCCGGGACCCCTTCGGGACCTCGGCGGCTACACCTTC. This translates into CSARIPGPLRDLGGYTF.

This clonotype was seen only a few times. This chain joins TRBV6-1 and TRBJ2-5; TRBD2 matches at 7 bases. This CDR3 has 13 residues. Per germline, CDR1 MNHNS and CDR2 SASEGT. Unmatched junction bases numbered 3, after V lost 1 base and J lost 7 bases. This CDR3 reads CASSEVPGGTQYF. CDR3 sequence (DNA): TGTGCCAGCAGTGAAGTCCCGGGGGGGACCCAGTACTTC.

The chain joins TRBV20-1 to TRBJ2-1; D possibly corresponds to TRBD2 (6 bases). Germline loops: CDR1 DFQATT, CDR2 SNEGSKA (reference sequence). There are 15 residues in the CDR3. Trimming shortened V by 5 bases and J by 0 bases, and 14 bases separated the two germline ends. CDR3 loop: CSALGGLSSYNEQFF. The CDR3 bases are TGCAGTGCTCTTGGGGGGTTAAGCTCCTACAATGAGCAGTTCTTC.

This clonotype came up a few times. V and J are TRBV20-1 and TRBJ2-3; no clear D gene. The better agreement between TRBJ1-5 and the DNA end casts doubt on the J call. From germline, CDR1 is DFQATT and CDR2 SNEGSKA (reference sequence). The CDR3 length is 16 residues. CDR3 coding DNA: TGCAGTGCTAGAACTAGCGGGAGGGCCCTTACCGATACGCAGCATTTT. It yields the protein CSARTSGRALTDTQHF.

V gene TRBV4-1 combines with J gene TRBJ2-3; 11 bases match TRBD2. The CDR3 loop spans 17 amino acids. J was trimmed by 2 bases and V by 3 bases; bases with no gene match: 7. The germline gives CDR1 MGHRA, CDR2 YSYEKL. The CDR3 loop reads CASSHRLAGFLTDTQYF. The DNA of the CDR3 is TGCGCCAGCAGCCATAGACTAGCGGGGTTTCTCACAGATACGCAGTATTTT.

There are a few counts of this clonotype. The chain combines TRBV7-6 with TRBJ2-7; 11 bases align to TRBD1. In germline, CDR1 is SGHVS, CDR2 FNYEAQ. With V trimmed by 5 bases and J by 6 bases, 6 bases remained unmatched. This CDR3 spans 14 amino acids. CDR3 sequence: CASSVDRGRAEQYF. The CDR3 region has the DNA TGTGCCAGCAGCGTGGACAGGGGGCGGGCCGAGCAGTACTTC.

This clonotype was detected a few times. The J gene is TRBJ2-1, the V gene TRBV7-9; TRBD2 aligns across 10 bases. J lost 14 bases, V lost 5 bases, and 18 bases had no gene match. Germline V CDR1 and CDR2: SEHNR, FQNEAQ (reference sequence). The CDR3 is made up of 16 amino acids. The chain's CDR3 is CASSTFSGTSEEMKFF. The CDR3 DNA is TGTGCCAGCAGCACCTTCTCCGGGACTAGCGAGGAGATGAAGTTCTTC.

This clonotype was detected a few times. This rearrangement joins TRBV28 to TRBJ2-2, with D tentatively TRBD1 or TRBD2 (5 bases each). V dropped 5 bases and J dropped 7 bases, with 20 bases sitting between them. Per germline, CDR1 MDHEN and CDR2 SYDVKM. The CDR3 spans 16 residues. This CDR3 is CASSVTGGTIIGELFF. The CDR3, as DNA: TGTGCCAGCAGTGTGACTGGGGGTACTATTATCGGGGAGCTGTTTTTT.

The V gene is TRBV20-1, the J gene TRBJ2-3; D ambiguous. Trimming stripped 7 bases from V and 5 bases from J, with 19 bases between. The CDR3 runs to 14 residues. Germline V gene data show CDR1 as DFQATT and CDR2 as SNEGSKA (reference sequence). CDR3 in amino acids: CSVTRRALRDTQYF. Written as DNA, the CDR3 is TGCAGTGTCACGAGAAGGGCGTTGAGAGATACGCAGTATTTT.

This clonotype has more than one count but fewer than ten. The rearrangement joins TRBV4-2 to TRBJ2-2; D unresolved. Germline CDR1 LGHNA, CDR2 YNFKEQ. The CDR3 loop spans 13 amino acids. V lost 2 bases and J 6 bases, leaving 7 bases between the germline ends. DNA of the CDR3: TGTGCCAGCAGCCAAAGTCCCCCCGGGGAGCTGTTTTTT. This translates into CASSQSPPGELFF.

The chain links TRBV4-1 to TRBJ2-1; D is undetermined. Looked up from germline, CDR1 is MGHRA and CDR2 is YSYEKL. V shed 1 base and J shed 5 bases, with 6 bases lying between them. The CDR3 totals 13 residues. CDR3 residues: CASSQGSDNEQFF. For the CDR3, the DNA is TGCGCCAGCAGCCAAGGGAGCGACAATGAGCAGTTCTTC.

The chain employs TRBV11-2 and TRBJ2-2, with D perhaps matching TRBD2 (6 bases). V lost 4 bases and J 5 bases, leaving 17 bases between the germline ends. This CDR3 spans 16 amino acids. Per germline, CDR1 SGHAT and CDR2 FQNNGV. The CDR3: CASSSSGSTGTGELFF. DNA of the CDR3: TGTGCCAGCAGCTCCTCCGGGAGCACGGGGACCGGGGAGCTGTTTTTT.

This clonotype came up a few times. The chain carries TRBV5-1 and TRBJ2-1; 11 nucleotides line up with TRBD2. The CDR3 is 16 amino acids. Germline-derived CDR1 and CDR2 are SGHRS and YFSETQ. Germline trimming cut 4 bases from V and 1 base from J; bases unmatched to any gene: 4. CDR3 nucleotide sequence: TGCGCCAGCAGCAATAGCGGGAGGGCTTCCTACAATGAGCAGTTCTTC. Translation: CASSNSGRASYNEQFF.

Many counts were recorded for this clonotype. V is TRBV12-3 or TRBV12-4 and J is TRBJ1-5, with 8 positions matching TRBD1. V was pared by 6 bases and J by 1 base, with 5 bases of the junction left unmatched. This CDR3 is built from 15 residues. CDR3 in amino acids: CASSRQGPSNQPQHF. CDR3 in DNA: TGTGCCAGCAGCCGACAGGGGCCGAGCAATCAGCCCCAGCATTTT.

The chain has TRBV28 and TRBJ2-2; D is uncertain. The CDR3 sequence is 15 residues long. Germline loops: CDR1 MDHEN, CDR2 SYDVKM. V lost 5 bases and J lost 1, with 11 bases in between. In nucleotides, the CDR3 is TGTGCCAGCAGTAGTCTACCCCTGAACACCGGGGAGCTGTTTTTT. It codes for CASSSLPLNTGELFF.

This clonotype was seen a few times. This chain uses TRBV20-1 with TRBJ2-1; a weak D match, TRBD2 (6 bases). The CDR3 loop spans 15 amino acids. The germline V gene encodes CDR1 DFQATT and CDR2 SNEGSKA (reference sequence). V gave up 1 base and J gave up 4 bases, with 14 bases separating them. The CDR3 protein is CSARVSSAMYNEQFF. The CDR3 DNA reads TGCAGTGCTAGAGTGTCTAGCGCGATGTACAATGAGCAGTTCTTC.

This clonotype was recorded many times. This chain joins TRBV13 and TRBJ2-7, with 9 positions matching TRBD1. The V gene end was trimmed by 5 bases and the J gene end by 2 bases; junction bases not matched to a gene: 7. The length of the CDR3 is 15 residues. Per the germline V gene, CDR1 is PRHDT and CDR2 is FYEKMQ (reference sequence). Here the CDR3 reads CASSITGGTAYEQYV. The CDR3 nucleotides are TGTGCCAGCAGCATAACAGGGGGCACAGCCTACGAGCAGTACGTC.

CDR3: CASSDTQTGATQYF. The CDR3 DNA is TGTGCCAGCAGTGACACCCAGACAGGGGCTACGCAGTATTTT. This rearrangement joins TRBV25-1 to TRBJ2-3; 8 bases map to TRBD1. This CDR3 is built from 14 residues. V lost 3 bases, J lost 8 bases, and 7 bases stayed unmatched. Looked up from germline, CDR1 is MGHDK and CDR2 is SYGVNS.

The V call is TRBV15, the J call TRBJ2-5; 8 nucleotides match TRBD2. J gave up 1 base and V 3 bases, and 4 bases lay outside the gene matches. In germline, CDR1 is LNHNV, CDR2 YYDKDF (reference sequence). This CDR3 is 15 amino acids long. The CDR3 DNA reads TGTGCCACCAGCAGGGAGACTAGCGCCCAAGAGACCCAGTACTTC. Translating it yields CATSRETSAQETQYF.

This clonotype was detected a few times. The V gene is TRBV29-1, the J gene TRBJ2-1, with TRBD2 identical over 7 bases. The germline V gene encodes CDR1 SQVTM and CDR2 ANQGSEA. The CDR3 extends over 11 amino acids. V was clipped by 8 bases and J by 8 bases; unmatched bases: 6. The CDR3 nucleotides read TGCAGCATGGGACTATCGGATGAGCAGTTCTTC. Translating gives CSMGLSDEQFF.